Shown below are 21 T cell receptor beta chains from a single sample sequenced in a study of T-cell reconstitution after alpha-beta-depleted transplantation in children. Preparation of the TCRbeta library used unique molecular identifiers. TCRdb re-analysed the PCR reads in MiXCR, keeping a single row per CDR3 protein. Of 250,000 to 350,000 distinct CDR3 sequences detected, 20% to 30% appear once; the ten largest clones hold roughly 9.8%. The input for sequencing was PBMCs, mostly from graft donor cells, taken 180 days after TCRalphabeta/CD19-depleted stem cell transplant. Every receptor here comes from a male patient younger than 18 who had a stem cell transplant for acute lymphoblastic leukemia, so the T cells may come from the graft donor.

This chain links TRBV11-1 with TRBJ2-3, with TRBD2 matching 12 bases. The V and J ends lost 4 bases and 4 bases, in that order; junction bases with no gene match: 12. This CDR3 has 18 amino acids. CDR1 is SGHAT and CDR2 is FQDESV in the germline V gene (reference sequence). This CDR3 reads CASSSGTSGYRGADTQYF. As DNA, the CDR3 is TGTGCCAGCAGCTCTGGGACTAGCGGGTATCGAGGCGCAGATACGCAGTATTTT.

This clonotype was observed many times. The gene calls are TRBV4-2 and TRBJ2-7; no clear D. Germline V gene sequence: CDR1 LGHNA, CDR2 YNFKEQ. Between the trimmed V and J ends, which lost 4 bases and 0 bases, there was a span of 13 bases. This CDR3 spans 15 amino acids. CDR3 in DNA: TGTGCCAGCAGCCCCCTAACCTGGGACTCCTACGAGCAGTACTTC. This encodes CASSPLTWDSYEQYF.

This rearrangement joins TRBV5-1 to TRBJ1-6; D possibly corresponds to TRBD1 (5 bases). Germline V lookup: CDR1 SGHRS, CDR2 YFSETQ. The CDR3 runs 19 residues. V lost 4 bases, J lost 0 bases, and 20 bases lay in between. CDR3 protein: CASSLHGTSVSSYNSPLHF. CDR3 sequence (DNA): TGCGCCAGCAGCCTTCACGGGACGTCTGTGAGCTCCTATAATTCACCCCTCCACTTT.

The rearrangement joins TRBV4-2 to TRBJ2-2; D tentatively reads TRBD1 or TRBD2 (5 bases each). Per germline, CDR1 LGHNA and CDR2 YNFKEQ. V dropped 0 bases and J dropped 2 bases, with 19 bases sitting between them. The CDR3 has 19 residues. CDR3 loop: CASSQEGRRVLTNTGELFF. Written as DNA, the CDR3 is TGTGCCAGCAGCCAAGAGGGACGGCGGGTACTTACCAACACCGGGGAGCTGTTTTTT.

The table lists this clonotype with a few counts. The rearrangement links TRBV7-9 to TRBJ2-1, with D possibly being TRBD2 (5 bases). With 0 bases removed from V and 8 bases from J, the gap between germline ends came to 11 bases. Germline values: CDR1 SEHNR, CDR2 FQNEAQ (reference sequence). This CDR3 spans 14 amino acids. The CDR3 DNA is TGTGCCAGCAGCTTAGCGGGAGTTCAGGATGAGCAGTTCTTC. Translated: CASSLAGVQDEQFF. The full variable domain, its missing parts supplied by reference TRBV7-9 and TRBJ2-1, is DTGVSQNPRHKITKRGQNVTFRCDPISEHNRLYWYRQTLGQGPEFLTYFQNEAQLEKSRLLSDRFSAERPKGSFSTLEIQRTEQGDSAMYLCASSLAGVQDEQFFGPGTRLTVL.

This clonotype appeared a few times. J is TRBJ2-7 and V is TRBV20-1; the match to TRBD2 covers 8 bases. CDR3 size: 15 residues. Looked up from germline, CDR1 is DFQATT and CDR2 is SNEGSKA (reference sequence). J gave up 0 bases and V 2 bases, and 6 bases lay outside the gene matches. CDR3 sequence: CSARTEAGVSYEQYF. The CDR3 DNA reads TGCAGTGCTAGAACGGAAGCGGGAGTCTCCTACGAGCAGTACTTC.

The chain carries TRBV27 and TRBJ1-5; perhaps TRBD1 as D (6 bases). Germline values: CDR1 MNHEY, CDR2 SMNVEV (reference sequence). The V end was cut by 6 bases, the J end by 0 bases, with 9 bases between. There are 14 residues in the CDR3. The CDR3 protein is CASRPGVSNQPQHF. The CDR3 coding sequence is TGTGCCAGCAGGCCAGGGGTTAGCAATCAGCCCCAGCATTTT.

The gene calls are TRBV12-3 or TRBV12-4 and TRBJ2-7; 11 bases align to TRBD1. This CDR3 region has 14 residues. With 6 bases clipped from V and 4 bases from J, the junction kept 5 bases outside the gene matches. In DNA, the CDR3 is TGTGCCAGCAGACCGGGACAGGGGGTGTACGAGCAGTACTTC. Amino acid sequence: CASRPGQGVYEQYF.

The chain employs TRBV11-1 and TRBJ2-7; 12 nucleotides align to TRBD2. Germline V CDR1 and CDR2: SGHAT, FQDESV (reference sequence). This CDR3 contains 16 residues. V trimming: 1 base; J trimming: 4 bases; junction bases outside the gene matches: 5. The CDR3 region has the DNA TGTGCCAGCAGCTTAGGCTCGACTAGCGGGGGTTACGAGCAGTACTTC. This gives the protein CASSLGSTSGGYEQYF.

This clonotype was detected many times. J is TRBJ2-7 and V is TRBV11-3, with D possibly being TRBD1 or TRBD2 (5 bases each). The CDR3 covers 12 residues. In germline, CDR1 is SGHNT, CDR2 YENEEA. The V end lost 2 bases, the J end lost 6 bases, and 8 bases lay between the germline ends. The CDR3 loop is CASSLRGSEQYF. DNA for the CDR3: TGTGCCAGCAGCTTACGGGGCTCCGAGCAGTACTTC.

The chain is built from TRBV6-2 or TRBV6-3 and TRBJ2-5, with 9 bases identical to TRBD2. Germline CDR1 reads MNHEY; CDR2 reads SVGEGT. J gave up 4 bases and V 5 bases, and 2 bases lay outside the gene matches. CDR3 length: 13 amino acids. The CDR3 DNA reads TGTGCCAGCAGTGGGACTAGCCGAGAGACCCAGTACTTC. Protein product: CASSGTSRETQYF.

This rearrangement joins TRBV18 to TRBJ2-7, with 8 bases lining up with TRBD1. CDR3 length: 15 amino acids. V shed 4 bases and J 7 bases; nucleotides not matched to a gene: 12. Per germline, CDR1 KGHSH and CDR2 LQKENI. CDR3 protein: CASSRGTGVAGEQYF. CDR3 sequence (DNA): TGTGCCAGCTCACGCGGGACAGGCGTTGCGGGAGAGCAGTACTTC.

This clonotype was found a few times. The chain has TRBV5-1 and TRBJ2-3; D not certain. The CDR3 has 16 amino acids. Germline values: CDR1 SGHRS, CDR2 YFSETQ. V was clipped by 2 bases and J by 0 bases, with 13 bases between them. CDR3 sequence: CASSFTRPASTDTQYF. The CDR3 region has the DNA TGCGCCAGCAGCTTTACGCGGCCTGCTAGCACAGATACGCAGTATTTT.

The chain combines TRBV15 with TRBJ1-2; TRBD1 matches at 8 bases. The CDR3 consists of 13 residues. Per germline, CDR1 LNHNV and CDR2 YYDKDF (reference sequence). V trimming: 0 bases; J trimming: 8 bases; junction bases outside the gene matches: 2. This CDR3 reads CATSRDRDRGYTF. The DNA for the CDR3 is TGTGCCACCAGCAGAGACCGGGACAGGGGCTACACCTTC. The full variable domain, completed using reference TRBV15 and TRBJ1-2, is DAMVIQNPRYQVTQFGKPVTLSCSQTLNHNVMYWYQQKSSQAPKLLFHYYDKDFNNEADTPDNFQSRRPNTSFCFLDIRSPGLGDTAMYLCATSRDRDRGYTFGSGTRLTVV.

This clonotype was seen a few times. CDR3 nucleotide sequence: TGTGCCAGCAGCTTCCCTAGCGGGGTTTGGAGCTCCTACAATGAGCAGTTCTTC. As protein: CASSFPSGVWSSYNEQFF. V gene TRBV11-2 combines with J gene TRBJ2-1; TRBD2 matches 9 bases. The V and J ends lost 3 bases and 0 bases, in that order; junction bases with no gene match: 9. The CDR3 loop spans 18 amino acids. Per the germline V gene, CDR1 is SGHAT and CDR2 is FQNNGV.

The chain combines TRBV5-1 with TRBJ2-5; no definite D call. V gave up 4 bases and J gave up 3 bases, with 13 bases separating them. CDR1 and CDR2 from the germline V gene are SGHRS and YFSETQ. The CDR3 length is 14 residues. CDR3 protein: CASSPDLQKETQYF. As DNA, the CDR3 is TGCGCCAGCAGCCCCGACCTACAGAAAGAGACCCAGTACTTC.

This chain links TRBV11-2 with TRBJ2-3; D is ambiguous. This CDR3 has 18 residues. The V and J ends lost 2 bases and 2 bases respectively, with 20 bases between them. Germline assignment: CDR1 SGHAT and CDR2 FQNNGV. The CDR3 region has the DNA TGTGCCAGCAGCTTACTCCAAGGGTCGGTCAGGCACACAGATACGCAGTATTTT. Encoded protein: CASSLLQGSVRHTDTQYF.

The chain carries TRBV5-1 and TRBJ2-7; possible D gene TRBD2, 5 bases. The CDR3 covers 13 residues. The V end was cut by 4 bases, the J end by 5 bases, with 13 bases between. CDR1 is SGHRS and CDR2 is YFSETQ in the germline V gene. CDR3 in DNA: TGCGCCAGCAGCATTGGATATAGCGACGAGCAGTACTTC. This sequence encodes CASSIGYSDEQYF.

This clonotype has a handful of counts. This chain links TRBV7-3 with TRBJ1-2; no clear D gene. Per the germline V gene, CDR1 is SGHTA and CDR2 is FQGTGA. V was trimmed by 0 bases and J by 4 bases, leaving 15 bases between them. CDR3 size: 16 residues. The CDR3 region is CASSLTVTPRPYGYTF. CDR3 DNA sequence: TGTGCCAGCAGCTTAACTGTGACTCCAAGGCCCTATGGCTACACCTTC.

This chain links TRBV20-1 with TRBJ2-7; tentative D call: TRBD1 (6 bases). Germline assignment: CDR1 DFQATT and CDR2 SNEGSKA (reference sequence). The CDR3 runs to 13 residues. The V and J ends lost 1 base and 3 bases respectively, with 10 bases between them. The CDR3 nucleotides are TGCAGTGCTAGAGGGACAGTCCTCTACGAGCAGTACTTC. It encodes CSARGTVLYEQYF.

This clonotype was seen only a few times. The chain carries TRBV15 and TRBJ1-2; no definite D call. Germline values: CDR1 LNHNV, CDR2 YYDKDF (reference sequence). Trimming cost V 1 base and J 9 bases, with 9 bases left between them. This CDR3 region has 12 residues. The DNA for the CDR3 is TGTGCCACCAGCAGAGCGGGGTCTAGCTACACCTTC. Encoded protein: CATSRAGSSYTF.